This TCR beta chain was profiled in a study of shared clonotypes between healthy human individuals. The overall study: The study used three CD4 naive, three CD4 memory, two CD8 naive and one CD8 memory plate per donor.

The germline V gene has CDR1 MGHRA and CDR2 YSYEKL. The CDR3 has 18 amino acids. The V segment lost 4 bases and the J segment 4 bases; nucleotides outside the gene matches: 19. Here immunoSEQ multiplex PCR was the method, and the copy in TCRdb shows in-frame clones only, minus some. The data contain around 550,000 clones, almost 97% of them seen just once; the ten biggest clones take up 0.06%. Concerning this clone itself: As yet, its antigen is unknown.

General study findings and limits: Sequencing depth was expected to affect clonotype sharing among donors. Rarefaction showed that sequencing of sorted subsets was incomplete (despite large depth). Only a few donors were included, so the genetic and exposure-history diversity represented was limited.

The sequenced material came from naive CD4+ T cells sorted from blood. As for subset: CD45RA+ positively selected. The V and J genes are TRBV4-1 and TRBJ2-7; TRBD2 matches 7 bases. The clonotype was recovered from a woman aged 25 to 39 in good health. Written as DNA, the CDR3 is TGCGCCAGCAGCCGCTCCCCCCTAGTGGCGGGAGCTTTATACGAGCAGTACTTC. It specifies CASSRSPLVAGALYEQYF.